The 5 T cell receptor beta chains listed next were all sequenced from one sample in a study of CD4 T cells in relation to SARS-CoV-2 and coronaviruses. The unexposed donors gave CD4+ T cells in about 2011-2019, prior to COVID-19. After 10 to 11 days of culture, CD4+ T cells were isolated. Repertoires were generated with immunoSEQ multiplex PCR, while TCRdb's copy carries only in-frame clones and drops some. The sample consists of some 19,000 clones, over 70% of them appearing once. Their target antigens are unknown. Specimen: CD4+ T cells from PBMCs, cultured in vitro. The receptors come from a human donor in good health.

The CDR3 reads CASSDSGTGGVGYGYTF. In nucleotides, the CDR3 is TGTGCCAGCAGTGACAGTGGGACAGGGGGCGTTGGCTATGGCTACACCTTC. J is TRBJ1-2 and V is TRBV6-4; 12 bases match TRBD1. Trimming took 2 bases from V and 4 from J; bases not matched to a gene: 8. Germline values: CDR1 MRHNA, CDR2 SNTAGT. This CDR3 has 17 amino acids.

The chain employs TRBV19 and TRBJ2-7; D gene uncertain. In germline, CDR1 is LNHDA, CDR2 SQIVND (reference sequence). CDR3 length: 13 amino acids. Trimming left V 6 bases short and J 3 bases short, with 12 bases between. As DNA, the CDR3 is TGTGCCAGTAGCAACAAGGACGGCTACGAGCAGTACTTC. Translating gives CASSNKDGYEQYF.

This chain links TRBV10-3 with TRBJ1-1; D gene unclear. Germline CDR1 reads ENHRY; CDR2 reads SYGVKD. This CDR3 spans 17 amino acids. V lost 2 bases and J lost 3, with 19 bases in between. The CDR3 nucleotides are TGTGCCATCAGTGAGACATCGGACCCCGGTAGGGACACTGAAGCTTTCTTT. Protein sequence: CAISETSDPGRDTEAFF.

This clone has only a few counts. V usage is TRBV3-1 (or the pseudogene TRBV3-2) and J usage is TRBJ2-5; 8 bases align to TRBD1. J was trimmed by 5 bases and V by 2 bases; bases with no gene match: 1. Germline CDR1 is LGHDT and CDR2 is YNNKEL (reference sequence). CDR3 length equals 13 residues. The CDR3 loop reads CASSQQGAETQYF. CDR3 nucleotides: TGTGCCAGCAGCCAACAGGGGGCGGAGACCCAGTACTTC.

The chain employs TRBV6-5 and TRBJ1-2; maybe TRBD1 (5 bases). Germline CDR1 reads MNHEY; CDR2 reads SVGAGI. V was cut by 9 bases and J by 4 bases, with 18 bases left in between. The CDR3 length is 14 residues. This CDR3 is CASRAPGRGYGYTF. DNA of the CDR3: TGTGCCAGTAGAGCTCCAGGGAGAGGCTATGGCTACACCTTC.